This T cell receptor (beta chain) comes out of a study of blood T cell repertoires in COVID-19. Study-wide background: The samples span acute and convalescent COVID-19 from the United States, Italy and Spain. T cells, B-cell-depleted T cells, or PBMCs provided the cDNA or gDNA that served as material.

In the original analysis: Amplified reference gene primers provided the basis for estimating nucleated cell counts. Using immunoSEQ multiplex PCR, the repertoire was profiled, and TCRdb retains in-frame clones only, with some absent. V and J calls and clone size are as listed in that table; D and trimming were resolved from the DNA. The repertoire includes 52,000 or so clones, 83% of them detected once, and over 15% sits in the top ten. The CDR3 sequence is 17 residues long. Germline V gives CDR1 SGHKS, CDR2 YYEKEE (reference sequence). Trimming removed 0 bases at V and 2 bases at J, with 15 bases between.

V usage is TRBV5-5 and J usage is TRBJ1-3; TRBD1 is a possible D gene (6 bases). The origin of this receptor is a man in his forties with acute or convalescent COVID-19. Sequenced input: peripheral blood. The CDR3 DNA sequence: TGTGCCAGCAGCTTGGCCCAGGACAGAAACCCTGGAAACACCATATATTTT. Its translation: CASSLAQDRNPGNTIYF.